These 17 T cell receptor beta chains were sequenced from one sample in a study of PD-1 blockade in classical Hodgkin lymphoma. Assay used: immunoSEQ multiplex PCR; TCRdb lists only in-frame clones, some missing. The repertoire holds 20,000 to 25,000 clones, around 81% seen once, with roughly 15% in the top ten. Each patient relapsed following autologous stem cell transplantation, and prior brentuximab vedotin exposure differed. Here the sequenced sample was peripheral blood mononuclear cells (PBMCs), taken before the second cycle of nivolumab. These receptors came from a human donor with classical Hodgkin lymphoma.

This sequence joins TRBV19 and TRBJ2-7; no clear D gene. The V gene lost 2 bases and the J gene lost 4 bases, with 12 bases spanning the gap. Germline V gene sequence: CDR1 LNHDA, CDR2 SQIVND (reference sequence). This CDR3 has 14 amino acids. CDR3 loop: CASSINNGPYEQYF. CDR3 DNA sequence: TGTGCCAGTAGTATAAATAATGGACCATACGAGCAGTACTTC.

The sample holds a few counts of this clone. The chain joins TRBV6-6 to TRBJ1-2; possible D gene TRBD1, 5 bases. This CDR3 is built from 12 residues. V dropped 2 bases and J dropped 4 bases, with 5 bases sitting between them. Germline CDR1 and CDR2: MNHNY and SVGAGI (reference sequence). CDR3 loop: CASSYDSYGYTF. The CDR3, as DNA: TGTGCCAGCAGTTACGACAGCTATGGCTACACCTTC.

This chain connects TRBV6-6 to TRBJ1-5, with D uncertain. Trimming cost V 5 bases and J 2 bases, with 10 bases left between them. The CDR3 contains 14 residues. Germline assignment: CDR1 MNHNY and CDR2 SVGAGI (reference sequence). CDR3 bases: TGTGCCAGCAGTCGACACAGCGGCAATCAGCCCCAGCATTTT. This sequence encodes CASSRHSGNQPQHF.

The chain links TRBV19 to TRBJ2-1, with TRBD2 matching 10 bases. CDR3 length equals 16 residues. The V and J ends lost 1 base and 1 base, in that order; junction bases with no gene match: 1. The germline V gene has CDR1 LNHDA and CDR2 SQIVND (reference sequence). CDR3 nucleotide sequence: TGTGCCAGTAGTATAGTGGGACTAGCGTCCTACAATGAGCAGTTCTTC. This sequence encodes CASSIVGLASYNEQFF. Looking up the rest from reference TRBV19 and TRBJ2-1 gives the full variable domain: DGGITQSPKYLFRKEGQNVTLSCEQNLNHDAMYWYRQDPGQGLRLIYYSQIVNDFQKGDIAEGYSVSREKKESFPLTVTSAQKNPTAFYLCASSIVGLASYNEQFFGPGTRLTVL.

This chain links TRBV6-1 with TRBJ2-7; 8 nucleotides match TRBD1. J gave up 3 bases and V 1 base, and 5 bases lay outside the gene matches. Looked up from germline, CDR1 is MNHNS and CDR2 is SASEGT. This CDR3 is built from 15 residues. The CDR3 bases are TGTGCCAGCAGTGAAGATGGGACAGGACGCTACGAGCAGTACTTC. It specifies CASSEDGTGRYEQYF.

This clone was seen a handful of times. The genes are TRBV19 and TRBJ2-7; 9 bases align to TRBD2. Germline CDR1 reads LNHDA; CDR2 reads SQIVND (reference sequence). J was trimmed by 5 bases and V by 8 bases; bases with no gene match: 10. The CDR3 consists of 14 residues. Written as DNA, the CDR3 is TGTGCCAGTGGGAGGACTAGCGCGTCGGACGAGCAGTACTTC. It specifies CASGRTSASDEQYF.

This chain connects TRBV7-9 to TRBJ1-3, with D uncertain. Looked up from germline, CDR1 is SEHNR and CDR2 is FQNEAQ (reference sequence). The CDR3 sequence is 15 residues long. Trimming took off 3 bases at V and 6 bases at J, with 15 bases between the two ends. The chain's CDR3 is CASSFGNANENTIYF. CDR3 nucleotide sequence: TGTGCCAGCAGCTTCGGGAACGCTAATGAAAACACCATATATTTT.

Details on this clone: Other DNA sequences in the same sample also yield this CDR3. J is TRBJ2-2 and V is TRBV11-2, with 10 bases fitting TRBD2. Germline values: CDR1 SGHAT, CDR2 FQNNGV. The V gene end was trimmed by 3 bases and the J gene end by 3 bases; junction bases not matched to a gene: 10. The CDR3 has 18 residues. The CDR3 loop reads CASSFRLAGASYTGELFF. For the CDR3, the DNA is TGTGCCAGCAGCTTTAGACTAGCGGGTGCTTCTTACACCGGGGAGCTGTTTTTT.

The rearrangement uses TRBV15 and TRBJ2-5, with TRBD2 as a possible D gene (6 bases). The CDR3 length is 16 residues. Germline V gene sequence: CDR1 LNHNV, CDR2 YYDKDF (reference sequence). Trimming left V 2 bases short and J 5 bases short, with 18 bases between. CDR3 sequence (DNA): TGTGCCACCAGCAGACCGGGAAGTCCCCGGGGGGAGACCCAGTACTTC. This translates into CATSRPGSPRGETQYF.

The chain has TRBV4-1 and TRBJ1-3, with D unresolved. Deletions cut 7 bases from V and 0 bases from J, with 10 bases between. Per germline, CDR1 MGHRA and CDR2 YSYEKL. This CDR3 has 14 amino acids. For the CDR3, the DNA is TGCGCCAGCACCCCGGTGGGCTCTGGAAACACCATATATTTT. The encoded protein is CASTPVGSGNTIYF.

This sequence joins TRBV19 and TRBJ2-1; 8 nucleotides align to TRBD2. The V gene end was trimmed by 6 bases and the J gene end by 8 bases; junction bases not matched to a gene: 12. Germline V gene lookup returns CDR1 LNHDA and CDR2 SQIVND (reference sequence). The CDR3 covers 15 residues. CDR3 in amino acids: CASSRTSGGGYEQFF. For the CDR3, the DNA is TGTGCCAGTAGCAGAACTAGCGGCGGGGGCTATGAGCAGTTCTTC.

The V and J genes are TRBV4-1 and TRBJ2-1; 8 positions match TRBD1. The V segment lost 2 bases and the J segment 0 bases; nucleotides outside the gene matches: 15. CDR3 size: 20 residues. Germline lookup yields CDR1 MGHRA and CDR2 YSYEKL. The CDR3 spells CASSQKNPEGQASSYNEQFF. The CDR3 DNA reads TGCGCCAGCAGCCAAAAAAACCCGGAGGGACAGGCCAGCTCCTACAATGAGCAGTTCTTC.

The chain combines TRBV18 with TRBJ2-7; no reliable D call. This CDR3 spans 13 amino acids. Germline V gives CDR1 KGHSH, CDR2 LQKENI. V lost 4 bases and J 0 bases, leaving 7 bases between the germline ends. As DNA, the CDR3 is TGTGCCAGCTCACAGGGTCTCTCCTACGAGCAGTACTTC. Amino acids: CASSQGLSYEQYF.

The V and J genes are TRBV11-2 and TRBJ2-1; 8 positions agree with TRBD2. Trimming took 1 base from V and 0 from J; bases not matched to a gene: 2. The length of the CDR3 is 16 residues. CDR1 is SGHAT and CDR2 is FQNNGV in the germline V gene. In nucleotides, the CDR3 is TGTGCCAGCAGCTTAGTAGCGGGGAGCTCCTACAATGAGCAGTTCTTC. Protein: CASSLVAGSSYNEQFF.

This chain connects TRBV19 to TRBJ2-1; maybe TRBD1 (5 bases). Germline V lookup: CDR1 LNHDA, CDR2 SQIVND (reference sequence). CDR3 size: 15 residues. The V gene lost 4 bases and the J gene lost 2 bases, with 12 bases spanning the gap. The CDR3 region is CASSKGPGPYNEQFF. The CDR3 DNA sequence: TGTGCCAGTAGTAAAGGTCCAGGGCCCTACAATGAGCAGTTCTTC. Full variable domain (rest looked up from reference TRBV19 and TRBJ2-1): DGGITQSPKYLFRKEGQNVTLSCEQNLNHDAMYWYRQDPGQGLRLIYYSQIVNDFQKGDIAEGYSVSREKKESFPLTVTSAQKNPTAFYLCASSKGPGPYNEQFFGPGTRLTVL.

V is TRBV5-1 and J is TRBJ2-2; tentatively, D is TRBD1 or TRBD2 (6 bases each). Germline V gene data show CDR1 as SGHRS and CDR2 as YFSETQ. The CDR3 loop spans 16 amino acids. Trimming cost V 3 bases and J 0 bases, with 12 bases left between them. DNA of the CDR3: TGCGCCAGCAGCTCCCGGGGGCCAACGAACACCGGGGAGCTGTTTTTT. This codes for CASSSRGPTNTGELFF.

This clone was counted once. This rearrangement joins TRBV18 to TRBJ2-5; D call uncertain. This CDR3 has 11 amino acids. V gave up 6 bases and J gave up 3 bases, with 5 bases separating them. Germline-derived CDR1 and CDR2 are KGHSH and LQKENI. The CDR3 loop is CASSLKETQYF. The DNA of the CDR3 is TGTGCCAGCTCTCTCAAAGAGACCCAGTACTTC. Looking up the rest from reference TRBV18 and TRBJ2-5 gives the full variable domain: NAGVMQNPRHLVRRRGQEARLRCSPMKGHSHVYWYRQLPEEGLKFMVYLQKENIIDESGMPKERFSAEFPKEGPSILRIQQVVRGDSAAYFCASSLKETQYFGPGTRLLVL.